These 27 T cell receptor beta chains share one sample of origin, sequenced in a study of T cells in Graves' hyperthyroidism and ophthalmopathy. TCR beta CDR3 region amplification was performed from RNA transcripts. A set of HTBI primers served as the primers for a first-round RT-PCR of the TCR CDR3. TCRdb redid the calling of the multiplex PCR reads with MiXCR, one entry per CDR3 protein. The repertoire holds around 300,000 distinct CDR3 sequences, with roughly 19% as singletons. The sequencing sample was made of blood. The receptors come from a man aged 45 to 65 with Graves' ophthalmopathy.

This clonotype was counted many times. The chain couples TRBV7-2 to TRBJ2-2; TRBD2 is a possible D gene (6 bases). The CDR3 is 15 residues long. V was pared by 2 bases and J by 7 bases, with 14 bases between. CDR1 SGHTA and CDR2 FQGNSA come from the germline V gene. CDR3 nucleotide sequence: TGTGCCAGCAGCTTATTTCGGGGGAGCGGCGGGGAGCTGTTTTTT. Its protein is CASSLFRGSGGELFF.

The chain employs TRBV11-2 and TRBJ1-1; D is undetermined. In germline, CDR1 is SGHAT, CDR2 FQNNGV. This CDR3 has 12 residues. The V end lost 6 bases, the J end lost 6 bases, and 11 bases lay between the germline ends. The CDR3 reads CASSSDVSEAFF. The CDR3 DNA sequence: TGTGCCAGCAGTTCGGACGTCTCTGAAGCTTTCTTT.

This clonotype turned up a few times. The chain is built from TRBV28 and TRBJ2-3; D is unclear. This CDR3 has 12 amino acids. Trimming cost V 7 bases and J 5 bases, with 10 bases left between them. Germline V gives CDR1 MDHEN, CDR2 SYDVKM. The CDR3 loop reads CASNSGGDTQYF. DNA of the CDR3: TGTGCCAGCAACTCGGGCGGAGATACGCAGTATTTT.

This clonotype was recorded at least ten times. The chain has TRBV12-3 or TRBV12-4 and TRBJ2-3, with D perhaps given as TRBD1 or TRBD2 (6 bases each). CDR3 length equals 15 residues. Trimming took off 6 bases at V and 7 bases at J, with 20 bases between the two ends. The CDR3 nucleotides read TGTGCCAGCAGGCTAGCGCGGCAGGGGAGAAATACGCAGTATTTT. This translates into CASRLARQGRNTQYF.

V gene TRBV7-9 combines with J gene TRBJ2-1; no clear D. CDR1 and CDR2 (germline): SEHNR, FQNEAQ (reference sequence). Trimming removed 5 bases from V and 4 bases from J, with 12 bases in between. The CDR3 extends over 14 amino acids. CDR3 coding DNA: TGTGCCAGCAGCCCCCCTGACGGTTACAATGAGCAGTTCTTC. Amino acids: CASSPPDGYNEQFF.

In this sample, this clonotype turned up many times. V usage is TRBV28 and J usage is TRBJ1-2; 8 bases align to TRBD1. The CDR3 extends over 12 amino acids. V was pared by 9 bases and J by 7 bases, with 7 bases of the junction left unmatched. Germline V gene sequence: CDR1 MDHEN, CDR2 SYDVKM. In DNA form, the CDR3 reads TGTGCCAGTTGGCAGGGGGCGCGTGGCTACACCTTC. Amino acids: CASWQGARGYTF.

In this sample, this clonotype turned up many times. J is TRBJ1-2 and V is TRBV24-1; D might be TRBD1 (6 bases). Deletions cut 2 bases from V and 6 bases from J, with 15 bases between. Germline V CDR1 and CDR2: KGHDR, SFDVKD. The CDR3 extends over 15 amino acids. The CDR3 spells CATSDSIGDNHGYTF. CDR3 sequence (DNA): TGTGCCACCAGTGATTCTATTGGGGACAACCATGGCTACACCTTC.

In this sample, this clonotype turned up many times. This chain joins TRBV2 and TRBJ2-1; D remains ambiguous. Germline CDR1 SNHLY, CDR2 FYNNEI. Trimming removed 6 bases at V and 8 bases at J, with 5 bases between. The CDR3 is made up of 10 amino acids. This CDR3 reads CASRADEQFF. In nucleotides, the CDR3 is TGTGCCAGCAGGGCTGATGAGCAGTTCTTC.

The table lists this clonotype with many counts. The CDR3 is CASSPGQGEEKLFF. The CDR3 region has the DNA TGTGCCAGCAGCCCCGGACAGGGAGAGGAAAAACTGTTTTTT. The V and J genes are TRBV13 and TRBJ1-4; 8 bases agree with TRBD1. The CDR3 is made up of 14 amino acids. The germline V gene has CDR1 PRHDT and CDR2 FYEKMQ (reference sequence). After removal of 5 bases from V and 8 bases from J, the junction contained 7 bases not matched to a gene.

This clonotype came up many times. At one end the junction does not follow the germline gene, possibly because of a read error. The gene calls are TRBV2 and TRBJ2-7, with TRBD1 matching over 9 bases. The CDR3 is made up of 16 amino acids. CDR1 and CDR2 from the germline V gene are SNHLY and FYNNEI. DNA for the CDR3: TGTGCCAGCAATGAAATGACAGGGGGAGGGTACTACGAGCAGTACTTC. Its translation: CASNEMTGGGYYEQYF.

The chain links TRBV27 to TRBJ1-2; D unclear. Germline V CDR1 and CDR2: MNHEY, SMNVEV (reference sequence). The length of the CDR3 is 13 residues. V was clipped by 5 bases and J by 4 bases, with 11 bases between them. CDR3 residues: CASSVGPTYGYTF. The CDR3 nucleotides are TGTGCCAGCAGTGTGGGTCCAACCTATGGCTACACCTTC.

This clonotype was observed a handful of times. This chain joins TRBV27 and TRBJ2-7, with D tentatively TRBD1 or TRBD2 (5 bases each). V gave up 6 bases and J gave up 5 bases, with 17 bases separating them. CDR3 length equals 14 residues. The germline V gene encodes CDR1 MNHEY and CDR2 SMNVEV (reference sequence). CDR3 DNA: TGTGCCAGCAGCCGCCACTGGGGGAGTGACGAGCAGTACTTC. Its protein product is CASSRHWGSDEQYF.

This clonotype has only a few counts. The chain joins TRBV2 to TRBJ2-5; 10 positions agree with TRBD2. Germline CDR1 is SNHLY and CDR2 is FYNNEI. The CDR3 spans 14 residues. Trimming removed 2 bases from V and 6 bases from J; junction bases left unmatched: 3. CDR3 region: CASSELAGEQTQYF. The CDR3 DNA follows: TGTGCCAGCAGTGAACTAGCGGGAGAACAGACCCAGTACTTC.

This clonotype has at least ten counts. J is TRBJ2-5 and V is TRBV18; D is possibly TRBD1 (6 bases). Germline loops: CDR1 KGHSH, CDR2 LQKENI. The CDR3 sequence is 14 residues long. Trimming cost V 3 bases and J 1 base, with 9 bases left between them. CDR3 nucleotides: TGTGCCAGCTCACCTACAGGGACCCAAGAGACCCAGTACTTC. Its translation: CASSPTGTQETQYF.

This clonotype was seen more than once but under ten times. The chain couples TRBV6-1 to TRBJ2-1, with 8 bases matching TRBD2. The CDR3 covers 17 residues. V dropped 2 bases and J dropped 0; count of bases not matched to a gene: 6. Germline CDR1 and CDR2: MNHNS and SASEGT. In DNA form, the CDR3 reads TGTGCCAGCAGTGAATTTACAAGCGGGAGCTCCTACAATGAGCAGTTCTTC. This sequence encodes CASSEFTSGSSYNEQFF.

CDR3 sequence: CASSLGAGGRLVKPQHF. The DNA for the CDR3 is TGTGCCAGCAGTTTAGGGGCAGGGGGGAGGCTAGTCAAGCCCCAGCATTTT. The gene calls are TRBV12-3 or TRBV12-4 and TRBJ1-5, with 7 bases identical to TRBD1. V trimming: 1 base; J trimming: 8 bases; junction bases outside the gene matches: 14. The CDR3 is made up of 17 amino acids.

The chain couples TRBV11-2 to TRBJ1-2; no clear D gene. Germline V gene data show CDR1 as SGHAT and CDR2 as FQNNGV. The CDR3 has 12 amino acids. V shed 2 bases and J shed 8 bases, with 9 bases lying between them. CDR3 residues: CASSLLLDGYTF. The CDR3 region has the DNA TGTGCCAGCAGCTTACTTCTAGACGGCTACACCTTC.

This clonotype was recorded many times. CDR3 amino acids: CASRPDGNEQYF. CDR3 coding DNA: TGTGCCAGCAGACCAGACGGAAACGAGCAGTACTTC. The chain uses TRBV12-3 or TRBV12-4 and TRBJ2-7; no firm D call. V was cut by 6 bases and J by 5 bases, with 11 bases left in between. The CDR3 contains 12 residues.

The CDR3 is CASTRSGGQETQYF. The CDR3 region has the DNA TGCGCCAGCACCCGGTCGGGGGGTCAAGAGACCCAGTACTTC. The chain carries TRBV5-1 and TRBJ2-5; 7 nucleotides agree with TRBD2. The CDR3 contains 14 residues. In germline, CDR1 is SGHRS, CDR2 YFSETQ. V lost 6 bases to trimming and J lost 2 bases; unmatched junction nucleotides: 7.

This clonotype was found many times. V and J are TRBV29-1 and TRBJ2-7; TRBD2 agrees at 15 bases. The CDR3 consists of 14 residues. V trimming: 7 bases; J trimming: 3 bases; junction bases outside the gene matches: 4. Germline V gives CDR1 SQVTM, CDR2 ANQGSEA. CDR3 region: CSAGLAGGFYEQYF. CDR3 bases: TGCAGCGCCGGACTAGCGGGGGGGTTCTACGAGCAGTACTTC.

This chain links TRBV19 with TRBJ2-3, with 8 bases aligning to TRBD2. The CDR3 length is 15 residues. Germline trimming cut 3 bases from V and 0 bases from J; bases unmatched to any gene: 2. CDR1 and CDR2 from the germline V gene are LNHDA and SQIVND (reference sequence). The CDR3 DNA reads as TGTGCCAGTAGTATTGCTAGCGGGAGCACAGATACGCAGTATTTT. Its translation is CASSIASGSTDTQYF. Full variable domain (outside the CDR3, taken from reference TRBV19 and TRBJ2-3): DGGITQSPKYLFRKEGQNVTLSCEQNLNHDAMYWYRQDPGQGLRLIYYSQIVNDFQKGDIAEGYSVSREKKESFPLTVTSAQKNPTAFYLCASSIASGSTDTQYFGPGTRLTVL.

The table lists this clonotype with a few counts. The gene calls are TRBV7-9 and TRBJ2-1, with a tentative D call TRBD1 (5 bases). The germline V gene has CDR1 SEHNR and CDR2 FQNEAQ (reference sequence). The CDR3 extends over 15 amino acids. Between the trimmed V and J ends, which lost 5 bases and 8 bases, there was a span of 19 bases. The CDR3 DNA is TGTGCCAGCAGCCATGTAGGGGAATCCCGTTATGAGCAGTTCTTC. This gives the protein CASSHVGESRYEQFF. The full variable domain, rest sourced from reference TRBV7-9 and TRBJ2-1, is DTGVSQNPRHKITKRGQNVTFRCDPISEHNRLYWYRQTLGQGPEFLTYFQNEAQLEKSRLLSDRFSAERPKGSFSTLEIQRTEQGDSAMYLCASSHVGESRYEQFFGPGTRLTVL.

This clonotype has a count of ten or more. The chain links TRBV5-5 to TRBJ2-1, with 11 nucleotides matching TRBD2. The germline V gene encodes CDR1 SGHKS and CDR2 YYEKEE (reference sequence). The CDR3 is 16 residues long. J was trimmed by 7 bases and V by 4 bases; bases with no gene match: 10. Written as DNA, the CDR3 is TGTGCCAGCAGCGAAAAGTTAGCGGGAGGGCTAAATGAGCAGTTCTTC. Translating it yields CASSEKLAGGLNEQFF.

V is TRBV20-1 and J is TRBJ2-1; the D gene is possibly TRBD1 (7 bases). CDR3 size: 18 residues. Germline assignment: CDR1 DFQATT and CDR2 SNEGSKA (reference sequence). V lost 0 bases, J lost 7 bases, and 25 bases lay in between. CDR3 coding DNA: TGCAGTGCTAGAGATTTTCAGGGGGGAGAGCCCACGGGGAATGAGCAGTTCTTC. Its protein product is CSARDFQGGEPTGNEQFF.

This clonotype has more than one count but fewer than ten. The V gene is TRBV27, the J gene TRBJ2-1; no definite D call. The CDR3 has 16 amino acids. Trimming left V 6 bases short and J 0 bases short, with 15 bases between. From germline, CDR1 is MNHEY and CDR2 SMNVEV (reference sequence). The CDR3 loop reads CASSPKALSSYNEQFF. In nucleotides, the CDR3 is TGTGCCAGCAGCCCAAAAGCGCTTAGCTCCTACAATGAGCAGTTCTTC.

This clonotype was seen at least ten times. The chain joins TRBV2 to TRBJ2-1; 9 bases line up with TRBD1. The CDR3 is 13 amino acids. V lost 6 bases, J lost 7 bases, and 4 bases stayed unmatched. Germline CDR1 is SNHLY and CDR2 is FYNNEI. Written as DNA, the CDR3 is TGTGCCAGCAGGGCCGGGACAGGGAATGAGCAGTTCTTC. Amino acids: CASRAGTGNEQFF.

This CDR3 reads CATSREDRVHTEAFF. CDR3 bases: TGTGCCACCAGCAGAGAGGACAGGGTCCACACTGAAGCTTTCTTT. The chain employs TRBV15 and TRBJ1-1, with 8 bases lining up with TRBD1. CDR3 length: 15 residues. Germline CDR1 LNHNV, CDR2 YYDKDF (reference sequence). The J segment lost 3 bases and the V segment lost 0 bases, leaving 3 bases of the junction unmatched. Filled out from reference TRBV15 and TRBJ1-1, the complete variable domain reads DAMVIQNPRYQVTQFGKPVTLSCSQTLNHNVMYWYQQKSSQAPKLLFHYYDKDFNNEADTPDNFQSRRPNTSFCFLDIRSPGLGDTAMYLCATSREDRVHTEAFFGQGTRLTVV.